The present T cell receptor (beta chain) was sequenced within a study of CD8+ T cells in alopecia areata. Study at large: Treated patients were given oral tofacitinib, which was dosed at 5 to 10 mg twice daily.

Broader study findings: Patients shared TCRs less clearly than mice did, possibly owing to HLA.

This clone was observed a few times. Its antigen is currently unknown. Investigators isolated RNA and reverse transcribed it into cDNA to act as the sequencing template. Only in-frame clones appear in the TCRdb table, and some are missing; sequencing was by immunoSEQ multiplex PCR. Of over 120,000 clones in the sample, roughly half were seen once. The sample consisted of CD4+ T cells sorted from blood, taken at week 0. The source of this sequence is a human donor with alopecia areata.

The CDR3 is CASSQDGQGFNEQYF. The CDR3 DNA sequence: TGTGCCAGCAGCCAAGATGGACAGGGGTTCAACGAGCAGTACTTC. The V call is TRBV4-2, the J call TRBJ2-7; 9 nucleotides align to TRBD1. The germline V gene encodes CDR1 LGHNA and CDR2 YNFKEQ. This CDR3 has 15 amino acids. J was trimmed by 5 bases and V by 0 bases; bases with no gene match: 5.